The clone carrying this TCR beta chain occurred many times. Its cognate antigen is unknown. The data stem from a study of read filtering for tumor transcriptome and immune sequencing. At the level of the study: Mean patient age was 65.9 years, range roughly 47 to 90; approximately 18 male, 11 to 15 female. By R-ISS, stages I, II and III held roughly 8, 16 and 7 patients. Overall study results and limits: This fraction held mixed bone marrow immune cells after CD138-negative sorting. RNA-seq captured clonotypes less deeply and reliably than IR-seq.

The CDR3 is 15 residues long. Between the trimmed V and J ends, which lost 6 bases and 0 bases, there was a span of 12 bases. From about 400 ng of RNA, a library with molecular barcoded alpha/delta and beta/gamma adaptors was made. One entry per CDR3 protein, called by TCRdb with MiXCR from the reads. The sample lists more than 30,000 distinct CDR3 sequences, about 18% seen once, with roughly 17% in the top ten. This TCR derives from a donor at least 40 years old with multiple myeloma. Material: a population of CD138-negative cells sorted from bone marrow. The V call is TRBV12-3 or TRBV12-4, the J call TRBJ1-5, with D possibly TRBD1 on 6 matching bases. The CDR3 coding sequence is TGTGCCAGCAGCAAGACAGGATTTAGCAATCAGCCCCAGCATTTT. Protein product: CASSKTGFSNQPQHF.